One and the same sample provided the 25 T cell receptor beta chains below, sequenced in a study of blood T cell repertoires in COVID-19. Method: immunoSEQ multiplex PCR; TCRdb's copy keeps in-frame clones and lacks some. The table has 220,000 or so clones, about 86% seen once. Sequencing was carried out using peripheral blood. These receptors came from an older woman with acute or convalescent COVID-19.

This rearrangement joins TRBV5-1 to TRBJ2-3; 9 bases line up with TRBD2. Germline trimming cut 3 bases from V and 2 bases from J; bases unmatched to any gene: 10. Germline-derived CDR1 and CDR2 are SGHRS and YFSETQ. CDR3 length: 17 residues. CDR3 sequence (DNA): TGCGCCAGCAGCTCCACCTTAGCGGGGGACTCCACAGATACGCAGTATTTT. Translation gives CASSSTLAGDSTDTQYF.

The CDR3 spells CAISESAPYGYTF. The CDR3 DNA reads TGTGCCATCAGTGAGTCCGCGCCCTATGGCTACACCTTC. The gene calls are TRBV10-3 and TRBJ1-2; the D is unclear. CDR1 ENHRY and CDR2 SYGVKD come from the germline V gene. This CDR3 is 13 amino acids long. V was trimmed by 0 bases and J by 4 bases, leaving 6 bases between them.

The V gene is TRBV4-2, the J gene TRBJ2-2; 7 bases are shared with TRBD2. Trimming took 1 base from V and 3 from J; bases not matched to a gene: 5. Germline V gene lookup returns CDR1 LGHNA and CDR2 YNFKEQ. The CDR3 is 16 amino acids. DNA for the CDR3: TGTGCCAGCAGCCAAGGCCCGGGGGGTCACACCGGGGAGCTGTTTTTT. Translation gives CASSQGPGGHTGELFF.

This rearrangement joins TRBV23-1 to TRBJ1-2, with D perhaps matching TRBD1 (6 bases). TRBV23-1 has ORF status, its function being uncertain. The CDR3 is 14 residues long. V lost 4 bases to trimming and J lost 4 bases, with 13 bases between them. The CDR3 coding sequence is TGCGCCAGCAGTCCACAGGGCCGAAGCTATGGCTACACCTTC. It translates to CASSPQGRSYGYTF.

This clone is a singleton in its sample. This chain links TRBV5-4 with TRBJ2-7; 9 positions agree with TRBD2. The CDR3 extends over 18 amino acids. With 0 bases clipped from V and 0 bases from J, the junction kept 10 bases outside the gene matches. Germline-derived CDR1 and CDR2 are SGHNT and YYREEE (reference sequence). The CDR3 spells CASSLAPLAGAFSYEQYF. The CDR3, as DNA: TGTGCCAGCAGCTTGGCCCCCTTAGCGGGGGCCTTCTCCTACGAGCAGTACTTC.

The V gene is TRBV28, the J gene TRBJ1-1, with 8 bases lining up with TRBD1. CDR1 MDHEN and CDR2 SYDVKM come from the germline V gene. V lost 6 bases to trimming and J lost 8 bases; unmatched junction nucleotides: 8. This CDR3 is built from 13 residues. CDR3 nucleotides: TGTGCCAGCAGGGGACTGGACAGGGAAGAAGCTTTCTTT. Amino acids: CASRGLDREEAFF.

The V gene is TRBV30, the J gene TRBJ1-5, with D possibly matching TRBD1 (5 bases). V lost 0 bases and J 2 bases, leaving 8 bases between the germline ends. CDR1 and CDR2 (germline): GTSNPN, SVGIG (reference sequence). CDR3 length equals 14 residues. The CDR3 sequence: CAWSVKQGNQPQHF. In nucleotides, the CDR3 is TGTGCCTGGAGTGTTAAACAGGGCAATCAGCCCCAGCATTTT.

CDR3 residues: CAIRVQQETGGYTF. CDR3 nucleotide sequence: TGTGCCATCAGAGTCCAACAGGAGACTGGGGGCTACACCTTC. This chain links TRBV10-3 with TRBJ1-2, with D perhaps TRBD1 (5 bases). V was clipped by 6 bases and J by 8 bases, with 19 bases between them. The CDR3 consists of 14 residues. From germline, CDR1 is ENHRY and CDR2 SYGVKD.

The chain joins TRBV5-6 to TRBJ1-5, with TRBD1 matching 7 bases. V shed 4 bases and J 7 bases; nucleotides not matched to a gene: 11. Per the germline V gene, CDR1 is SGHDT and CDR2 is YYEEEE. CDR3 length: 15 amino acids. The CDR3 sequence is CASSHGTVRGQPQHF. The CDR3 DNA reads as TGTGCCAGCAGCCACGGGACAGTCCGGGGCCAGCCCCAGCATTTT.

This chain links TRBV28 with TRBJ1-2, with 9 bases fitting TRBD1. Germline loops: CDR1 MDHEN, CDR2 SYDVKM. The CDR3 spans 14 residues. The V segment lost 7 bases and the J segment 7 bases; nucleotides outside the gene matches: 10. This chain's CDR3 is CASKLWVTGGGYTF. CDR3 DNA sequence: TGTGCCAGCAAACTCTGGGTGACAGGGGGTGGCTACACCTTC.

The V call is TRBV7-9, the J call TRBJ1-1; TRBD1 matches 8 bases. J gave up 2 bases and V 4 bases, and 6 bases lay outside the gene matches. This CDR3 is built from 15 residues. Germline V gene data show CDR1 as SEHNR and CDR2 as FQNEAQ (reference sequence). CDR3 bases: TGTGCCAGCAGCTGGGGGACAGGTGGCAACACTGAAGCTTTCTTT. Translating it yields CASSWGTGGNTEAFF.

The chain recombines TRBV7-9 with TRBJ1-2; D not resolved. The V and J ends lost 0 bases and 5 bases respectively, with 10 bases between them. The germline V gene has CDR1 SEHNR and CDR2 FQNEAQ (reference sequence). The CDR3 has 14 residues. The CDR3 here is CASSLAGSGYGYTF. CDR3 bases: TGTGCCAGCAGCTTAGCGGGGTCGGGATATGGCTACACCTTC.

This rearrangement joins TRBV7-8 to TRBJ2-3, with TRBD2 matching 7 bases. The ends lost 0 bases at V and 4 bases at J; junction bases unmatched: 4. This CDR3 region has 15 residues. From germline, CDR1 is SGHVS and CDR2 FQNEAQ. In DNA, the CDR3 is TGTGCCAGCAGCTTAGCGTTGCTAGCGGCAGATACGCAGTATTTT. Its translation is CASSLALLAADTQYF. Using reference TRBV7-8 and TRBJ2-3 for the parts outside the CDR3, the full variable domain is GAGVSQSPRYKVAKRGQDVALRCDPISGHVSLFWYQQALGQGPEFLTYFQNEAQLDKSGLPSDRFFAERPEGSVSTLKIQRTQQEDSAVYLCASSLALLAADTQYFGPGTRLTVL.

CDR3 bases: TGCAGCGCAGCGGGGGGCGCCACAGATACGCAGTATTTT. Encoded protein: CSAAGGATDTQYF. This chain uses TRBV29-1 with TRBJ2-3; 9 bases are a match to TRBD2. Germline V lookup: CDR1 SQVTM, CDR2 ANQGSEA. V shed 7 bases, J shed 2 bases, and the junction held 4 bases outside the gene matches. The CDR3 contains 13 residues.

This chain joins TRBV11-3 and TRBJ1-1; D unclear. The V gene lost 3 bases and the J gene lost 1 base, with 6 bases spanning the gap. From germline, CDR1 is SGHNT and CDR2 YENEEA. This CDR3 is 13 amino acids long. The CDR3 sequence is CASSLEKNTEAFF. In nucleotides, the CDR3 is TGTGCCAGCAGCTTGGAGAAGAACACTGAAGCTTTCTTT.

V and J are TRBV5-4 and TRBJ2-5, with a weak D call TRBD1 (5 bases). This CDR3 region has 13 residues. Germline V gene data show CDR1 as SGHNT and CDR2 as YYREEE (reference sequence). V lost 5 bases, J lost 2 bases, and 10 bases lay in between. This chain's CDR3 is CASRRQLQETQYF. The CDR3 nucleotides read TGTGCCAGCAGGAGACAGTTACAAGAGACCCAGTACTTC.

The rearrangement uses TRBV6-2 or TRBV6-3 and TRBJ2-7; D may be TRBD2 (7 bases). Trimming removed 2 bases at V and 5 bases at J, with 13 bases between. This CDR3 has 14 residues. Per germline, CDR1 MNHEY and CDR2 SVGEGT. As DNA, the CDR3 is TGTGCCAGCAGTTACGGTCGGGGGGCCAACGAGCAGTACTTC. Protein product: CASSYGRGANEQYF.

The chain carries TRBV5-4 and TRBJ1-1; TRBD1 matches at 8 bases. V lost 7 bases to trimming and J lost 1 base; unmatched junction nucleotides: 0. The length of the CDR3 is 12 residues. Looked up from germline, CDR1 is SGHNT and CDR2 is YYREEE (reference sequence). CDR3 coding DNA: TGTGCCAGCCAGGGGGCGAACACTGAAGCTTTCTTT. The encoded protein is CASQGANTEAFF.

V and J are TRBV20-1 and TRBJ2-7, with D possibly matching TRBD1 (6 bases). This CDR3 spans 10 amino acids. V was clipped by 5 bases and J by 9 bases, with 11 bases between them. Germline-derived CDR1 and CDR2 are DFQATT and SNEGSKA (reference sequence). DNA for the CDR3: TGCAGTGCTCAGGGGTTAGGGCAGTACTTC. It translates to CSAQGLGQYF.

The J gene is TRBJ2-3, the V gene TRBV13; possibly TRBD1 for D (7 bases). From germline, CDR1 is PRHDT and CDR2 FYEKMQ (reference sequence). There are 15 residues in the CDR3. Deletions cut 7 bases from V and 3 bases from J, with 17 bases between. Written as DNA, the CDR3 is TGTGCCAGCACCCTTGGAGGGGGCTGGACAGATACGCAGTATTTT. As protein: CASTLGGGWTDTQYF.

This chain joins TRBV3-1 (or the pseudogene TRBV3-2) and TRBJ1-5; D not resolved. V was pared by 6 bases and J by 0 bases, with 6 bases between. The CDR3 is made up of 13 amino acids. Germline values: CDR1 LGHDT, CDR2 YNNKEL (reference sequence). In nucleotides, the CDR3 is TGTGCCAGCAGTGCGTATAGCAATCAGCCCCAGCATTTT. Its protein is CASSAYSNQPQHF.

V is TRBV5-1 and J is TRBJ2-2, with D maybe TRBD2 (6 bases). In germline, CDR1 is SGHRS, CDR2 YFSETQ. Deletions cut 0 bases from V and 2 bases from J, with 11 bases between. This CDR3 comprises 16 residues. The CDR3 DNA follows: TGCGCCAGCAGCTTGGATGGACTAACCAACACCGGGGAGCTGTTTTTT. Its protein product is CASSLDGLTNTGELFF.

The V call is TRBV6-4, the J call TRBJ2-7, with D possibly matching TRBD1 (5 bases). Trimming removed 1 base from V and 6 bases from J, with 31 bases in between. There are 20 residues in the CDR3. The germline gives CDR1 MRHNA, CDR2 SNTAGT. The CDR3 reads CASSDFFQGFGLGSPSEQYF. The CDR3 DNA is TGTGCCAGCAGTGACTTCTTCCAGGGTTTTGGCCTTGGAAGTCCATCCGAGCAGTACTTC.

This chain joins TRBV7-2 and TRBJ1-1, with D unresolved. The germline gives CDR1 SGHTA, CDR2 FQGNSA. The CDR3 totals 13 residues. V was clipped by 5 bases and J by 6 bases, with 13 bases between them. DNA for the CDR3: TGTGCCAGCAGCCTCGTTAGCGTTTCTGAAGCTTTCTTT. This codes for CASSLVSVSEAFF. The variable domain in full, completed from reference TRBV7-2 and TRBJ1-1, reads GAGVSQSPSNKVTEKGKDVELRCDPISGHTALYWYRQSLGQGLEFLIYFQGNSAPDKSGLPSDRFSAERTGGSVSTLTIQRTQQEDSAVYLCASSLVSVSEAFFGQGTRLTVV.

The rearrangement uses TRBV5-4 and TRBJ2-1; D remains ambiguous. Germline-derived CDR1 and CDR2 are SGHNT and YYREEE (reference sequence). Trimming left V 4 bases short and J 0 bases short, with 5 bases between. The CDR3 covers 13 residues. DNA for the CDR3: TGTGCCAGCAGCACGAGCTCCTACAATGAGCAGTTCTTC. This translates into CASSTSSYNEQFF.